This passage covers 19 T cell receptor beta chains from one sample sequenced in a study of CD8 T cells in ankylosing spondylitis. TCRdb fed the 5' RACE reads into MiXCR, producing one record per CDR3 protein. The sample has some 100,000 distinct CDR3 sequences, about 8.3% seen once. The sample was blood, either unsorted or a sorted T cell fraction (not recorded which). The source is a male donor with ankylosing spondylitis or in good health (not recorded which).

The chain couples TRBV6-2 or TRBV6-3 to TRBJ1-5, with TRBD1 as a possible D gene (6 bases). Germline assignment: CDR1 MNHEY and CDR2 SVGEGT. This CDR3 spans 16 amino acids. Trimming removed 5 bases from V and 1 base from J, with 15 bases in between. This CDR3 is CASSPNLGASNQPQHF. The CDR3 DNA reads as TGTGCCAGCAGTCCTAATCTGGGGGCCAGCAATCAGCCCCAGCATTTT.

The genes are TRBV20-1 and TRBJ1-4; D uncertain. The CDR3 length is 15 residues. Trimming removed 2 bases from V and 8 bases from J, with 18 bases in between. CDR1 DFQATT and CDR2 SNEGSKA come from the germline V gene (reference sequence). As DNA, the CDR3 is TGCAGTGCTAGATCCCGACATCGGGGATGGGAAAAACTGTTTTTT. Amino acids: CSARSRHRGWEKLFF.

This clonotype came up many times. The chain combines TRBV5-8 with TRBJ1-1; the D gene is possibly TRBD1 (5 bases). The germline gives CDR1 SGHTS, CDR2 YDEGEE. This CDR3 is 15 amino acids long. Trimming cost V 4 bases and J 1 base, with 14 bases left between them. The chain's CDR3 is CASSTPGDWNTEAFF. CDR3 nucleotides: TGTGCCAGCAGCACCCCGGGGGACTGGAACACTGAAGCTTTCTTT.

This clonotype was observed at least ten times. The CDR3 loop reads CASREQGARNYGYTF. In DNA, the CDR3 is TGTGCCAGCAGAGAACAGGGGGCGCGGAACTATGGCTACACCTTC. The chain recombines TRBV6-1 with TRBJ1-2; TRBD1 agrees at 9 bases. In germline, CDR1 is MNHNS, CDR2 SASEGT. Germline trimming cut 6 bases from V and 2 bases from J; bases unmatched to any gene: 7. The CDR3 spans 15 residues.

A few counts support this clonotype. For the CDR3, the DNA is TGTGCCAGCAGCTTAGGACCTCGAGGGACAAAGGGCGGGAGGTCCTACAATGAGCAGTTCTTC. It codes for CASSLGPRGTKGGRSYNEQFF. The chain combines TRBV11-2 with TRBJ2-1; the match to TRBD2 covers 8 bases. Germline assignment: CDR1 SGHAT and CDR2 FQNNGV. There are 21 residues in the CDR3. J was trimmed by 1 base and V by 1 base; bases with no gene match: 18.

This clonotype was counted many times. The rearrangement uses TRBV6-2 or TRBV6-3 and TRBJ2-1; D not certain. V was cut by 6 bases and J by 9 bases, with 12 bases left in between. Germline V gene sequence: CDR1 MNHEY, CDR2 SVGEGT. CDR3 length: 12 residues. CDR3 coding DNA: TGTGCCAGCAGCCCTTCTTTGAGTGAGCAGTTCTTC. Protein: CASSPSLSEQFF.

The chain carries TRBV5-1 and TRBJ1-5; D not resolved. The CDR3 runs 13 residues. Trimming left V 2 bases short and J 6 bases short, with 9 bases between. CDR1 SGHRS and CDR2 YFSETQ come from the germline V gene. The CDR3 region is CASSFVAAQPQHF. In DNA, the CDR3 is TGCGCCAGCAGCTTCGTGGCAGCTCAGCCCCAGCATTTT.

This clonotype was recorded at least ten times. This chain links TRBV10-3 with TRBJ2-1; 8 bases fit TRBD2. There are 14 residues in the CDR3. Germline CDR1 reads ENHRY; CDR2 reads SYGVKD. V gave up 10 bases and J gave up 5 bases; unmatched junction bases: 10. Here the CDR3 DNA reads TGTGCCACAAAAACGGGACTAGGTCACAATGAGCAGTTCTTC. It encodes CATKTGLGHNEQFF.

The table lists this clonotype with many counts. CDR3 coding DNA: TGTGCCAGCAGCGTTAAAGGCGGAGGACTAGCGGTTGGTCGGGGCACCGGGGAGCTGTTTTTT. It is translated as CASSVKGGGLAVGRGTGELFF. The chain combines TRBV9 with TRBJ2-2; 10 positions agree with TRBD2. The CDR3 runs to 21 residues. The ends lost 2 bases at V and 4 bases at J; junction bases unmatched: 20. Per germline, CDR1 SGDLS and CDR2 YYNGEE.

The CDR3 DNA follows: TGTGCCAGCAGCCCTCGGTCCTCCTTCGTAGGCTACACCTTC. Amino acid sequence: CASSPRSSFVGYTF. The chain couples TRBV7-2 to TRBJ1-2, with D unresolved. The CDR3 is made up of 14 amino acids. Trimming left V 5 bases short and J 8 bases short, with 18 bases between. Germline CDR1 is SGHTA and CDR2 is FQGNSA.

Many counts were recorded for this clonotype. V is TRBV20-1 and J is TRBJ1-3; D is unresolved. Trimming took 5 bases from V and 2 from J, leaving 10 bases between them. The CDR3 has 13 amino acids. Germline V lookup: CDR1 DFQATT, CDR2 SNEGSKA (reference sequence). Here the CDR3 reads CSAEHDPGNTIYF. The CDR3 DNA follows: TGCAGTGCTGAACACGATCCTGGAAACACCATATATTTT.

This clonotype was seen repeatedly, ten times or more. This chain joins TRBV6-2 or TRBV6-3 and TRBJ1-1; D is uncertain. V was trimmed by 2 bases and J by 2 bases, leaving 9 bases between them. The CDR3 has 14 residues. Germline assignment: CDR1 MNHEY and CDR2 SVGEGT. In DNA, the CDR3 is TGTGCCAGCAGTTACGGACGGATTAACACTGAAGCTTTCTTT. Translated: CASSYGRINTEAFF.

This clonotype was picked up many times. The V gene is TRBV7-2, the J gene TRBJ1-2; TRBD1 aligns across 10 bases. CDR3 length equals 15 residues. V was clipped by 2 bases and J by 7 bases; unmatched bases: 7. Germline CDR1 SGHTA, CDR2 FQGNSA. The CDR3 sequence: CASSLPGQGGGGYTF. CDR3 coding DNA: TGTGCCAGCAGCTTACCCGGACAGGGGGGCGGTGGCTACACCTTC.

This clonotype occurred many times. The chain is built from TRBV28 and TRBJ1-1, with D perhaps TRBD1 (5 bases). The V end was cut by 7 bases, the J end by 4 bases, with 16 bases between. The CDR3 sequence is 14 residues long. CDR1 is MDHEN, CDR2 SYDVKM, per germline. CDR3 in DNA: TGTGCCAGCACCTCTCTGGCAGGGACCACTGAAGCTTTCTTT. As protein: CASTSLAGTTEAFF.

There are many counts of this clonotype. This sequence joins TRBV29-1 and TRBJ2-5; a possible D gene is TRBD2 (5 bases). The V gene lost 4 bases and the J gene lost 4 bases, with 13 bases spanning the gap. The CDR3 runs to 13 residues. Looked up from germline, CDR1 is SQVTM and CDR2 is ANQGSEA. Here the CDR3 reads CSVASGSIETQYF. CDR3 in DNA: TGCAGCGTTGCTTCTGGGAGCATAGAGACCCAGTACTTC.

This clonotype was counted many times. CDR3 bases: TGCAGTGCTAGTCGCGTCCGCGAGCAGTTCTTC. Its translation is CSASRVREQFF. The chain links TRBV20-1 to TRBJ2-1; D gene unclear. The ends were cut back, 3 bases at V and 10 bases at J, with 10 bases in the middle. This CDR3 region has 11 residues. CDR1 and CDR2 from the germline V gene are DFQATT and SNEGSKA (reference sequence).

The table lists this clonotype with many counts. The CDR3 reads CSVLISSYEQYF. The CDR3 bases are TGCAGCGTCCTGATAAGCTCCTACGAGCAGTACTTC. The J gene is TRBJ2-7, the V gene TRBV29-1; no firm D call. CDR3 length: 12 amino acids. Trimming cost V 6 bases and J 0 bases, with 9 bases left between them. Germline V gene sequence: CDR1 SQVTM, CDR2 ANQGSEA.

This clonotype has at least ten counts. The chain joins TRBV21-1 to TRBJ1-2. TRBV21-1 is a pseudogene. The CDR3 runs 16 residues. Here the CDR3 reads CASSKDSNGTFYGYTF. The CDR3 coding sequence is TGTGCCAGCAGCAAAGACAGCAACGGAACTTTCTATGGCTACACCTTC.

This clonotype was recorded many times. CDR3 sequence reads: CASSFGDYNSPLHF. Written as DNA, the CDR3 is TGTGCCAGCAGTTTTGGCGACTATAATTCACCCCTCCACTTT. This chain links TRBV27 with TRBJ1-6; D remains unclear. V was pared by 3 bases and J by 3 bases, with 6 bases between. Germline CDR1 MNHEY, CDR2 SMNVEV (reference sequence). The CDR3 consists of 14 residues.